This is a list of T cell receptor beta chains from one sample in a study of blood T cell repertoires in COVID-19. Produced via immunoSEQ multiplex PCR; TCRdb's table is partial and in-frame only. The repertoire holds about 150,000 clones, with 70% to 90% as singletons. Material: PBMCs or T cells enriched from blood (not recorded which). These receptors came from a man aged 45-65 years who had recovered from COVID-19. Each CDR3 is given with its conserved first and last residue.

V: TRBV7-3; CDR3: CASSPGLNYNEQFF
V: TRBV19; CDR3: CANLRDRENYGYTF
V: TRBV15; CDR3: CATSRRIHGNTIYF
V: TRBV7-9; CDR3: CASSKLSTDTQYF
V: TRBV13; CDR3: CASSLRGIDSPLHF
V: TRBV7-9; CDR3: CASSLGQGGNTIYF
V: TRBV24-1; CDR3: CATSDPGGFGYTF
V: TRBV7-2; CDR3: CASSPGIYSNQPQHF
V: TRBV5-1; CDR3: CASSRDPQGTGELFF
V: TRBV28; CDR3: CASSPLGQGGEKLFF
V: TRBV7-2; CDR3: CASSLDTGVQPQHF
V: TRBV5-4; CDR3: CASSSRSGGSTDTQYF
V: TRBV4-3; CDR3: CASSQGANYGYTF
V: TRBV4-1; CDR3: CASSHRDRGLAGANVLTF
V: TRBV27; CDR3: CASRLTNGQIYGYTF
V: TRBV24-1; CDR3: CATSDPLGRGSEF
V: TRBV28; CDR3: CASSFRQGALLGTEAFF
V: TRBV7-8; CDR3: CASSQNRVNYGYTF
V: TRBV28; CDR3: CASSLLRTVNTEAFF
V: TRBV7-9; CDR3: CASSPQEQVAGELFF
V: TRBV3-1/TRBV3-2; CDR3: CASSQVPSGAYNEQFF
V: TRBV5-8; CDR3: CASSRGGAVNEQFF
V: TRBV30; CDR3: CAWSAVLNEQFF
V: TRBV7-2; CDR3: CASSQLSRGPSGELFF
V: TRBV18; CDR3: CASSPLGGDSNQPQHF
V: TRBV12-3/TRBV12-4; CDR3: CASSLYEHYEQYF
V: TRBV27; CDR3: CASSNRDSLYEKLFF
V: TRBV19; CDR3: CASSNGDRGRGETQYF
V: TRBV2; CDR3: CASTIGYLDRLSGNTIYF
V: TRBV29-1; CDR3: CSVYFQGGETQYF
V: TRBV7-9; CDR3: CASSSYDRDGNQPQHF
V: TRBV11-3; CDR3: CASSLGTSGGMETQYF
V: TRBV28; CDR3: CASSLLGGNDNEQFF
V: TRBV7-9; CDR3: CASSPRDSHQPQHF
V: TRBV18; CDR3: CASSWTRNTGELFF
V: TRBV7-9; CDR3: CASSLRARGSNYGYTF
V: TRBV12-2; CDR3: CASRSGLAGGPETQYF
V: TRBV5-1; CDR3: CASSLVPGSYTF
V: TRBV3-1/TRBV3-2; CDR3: CASSPGVGNQPQHF
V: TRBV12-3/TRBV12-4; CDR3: CASSRDFYNEQFF
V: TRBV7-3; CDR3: CASSPMGSSGNQETQYF
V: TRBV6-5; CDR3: CASRRDAGNEQFF
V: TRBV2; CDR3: CASRIGRGLVGGANVLTF
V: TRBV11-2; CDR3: CASSWGGSGANVLTF
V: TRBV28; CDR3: CASSLTTDTQYF
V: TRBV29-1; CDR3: CSVLLGGNQPQHF
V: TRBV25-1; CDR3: CASSGGLQRGDYTQYF
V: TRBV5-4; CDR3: CASSLGRGEQFF
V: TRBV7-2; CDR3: CASSLGLQGTQYF
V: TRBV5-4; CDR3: CASSLGVAGASSTDTQYF
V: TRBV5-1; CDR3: CASSLDRAPGSPLHF
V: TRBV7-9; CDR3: CASSEKRTENTEAFF
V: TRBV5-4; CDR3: CASSLGGTSGKGEQFF
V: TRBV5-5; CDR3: CASSWGQGNNSPLHF
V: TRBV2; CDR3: CASTLPSGRNEQFF
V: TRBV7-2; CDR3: CASSLAVSAGDGYTF